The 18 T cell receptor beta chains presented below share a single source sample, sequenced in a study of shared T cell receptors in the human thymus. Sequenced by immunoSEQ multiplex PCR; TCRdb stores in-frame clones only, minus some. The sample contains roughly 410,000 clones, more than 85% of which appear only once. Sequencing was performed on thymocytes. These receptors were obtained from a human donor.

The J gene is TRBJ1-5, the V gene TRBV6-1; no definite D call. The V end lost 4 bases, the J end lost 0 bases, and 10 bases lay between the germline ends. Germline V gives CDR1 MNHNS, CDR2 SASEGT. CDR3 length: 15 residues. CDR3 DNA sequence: TGTGCCAGCAGTGTGGTAGGTTATAGCAATCAGCCCCAGCATTTT. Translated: CASSVVGYSNQPQHF.

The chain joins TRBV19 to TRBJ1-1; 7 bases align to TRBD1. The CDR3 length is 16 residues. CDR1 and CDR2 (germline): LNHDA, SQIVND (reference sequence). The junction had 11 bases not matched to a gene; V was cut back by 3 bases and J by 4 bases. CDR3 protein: CASSIAHRGRTTEAFF. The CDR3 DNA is TGTGCCAGTAGTATCGCCCACAGGGGACGGACCACTGAAGCTTTCTTT. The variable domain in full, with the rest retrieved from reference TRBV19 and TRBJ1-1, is DGGITQSPKYLFRKEGQNVTLSCEQNLNHDAMYWYRQDPGQGLRLIYYSQIVNDFQKGDIAEGYSVSREKKESFPLTVTSAQKNPTAFYLCASSIAHRGRTTEAFFGQGTRLTVV.

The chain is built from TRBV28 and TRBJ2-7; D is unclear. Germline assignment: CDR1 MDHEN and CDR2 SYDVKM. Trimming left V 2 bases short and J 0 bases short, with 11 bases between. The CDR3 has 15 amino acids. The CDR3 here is CASSLPDPSSYEQYF. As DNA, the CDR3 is TGTGCCAGCAGTTTACCGGACCCGAGCTCCTACGAGCAGTACTTC.

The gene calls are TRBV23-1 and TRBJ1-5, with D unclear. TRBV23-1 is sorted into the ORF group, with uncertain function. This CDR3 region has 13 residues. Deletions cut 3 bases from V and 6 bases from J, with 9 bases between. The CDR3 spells CASSQHTAQPQHF. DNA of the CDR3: TGCGCCAGCAGTCAGCACACCGCTCAGCCCCAGCATTTT.

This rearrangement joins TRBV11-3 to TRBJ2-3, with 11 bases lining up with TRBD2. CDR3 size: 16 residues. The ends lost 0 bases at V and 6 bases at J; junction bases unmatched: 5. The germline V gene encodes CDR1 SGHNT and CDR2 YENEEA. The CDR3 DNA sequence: TGTGCCAGCAGCTTAGACCCACTAGCGGGAGTGGATACGCAGTATTTT. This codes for CASSLDPLAGVDTQYF. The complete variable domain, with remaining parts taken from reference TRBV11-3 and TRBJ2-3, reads EAGVVQSPRYKIIEKKQPVAFWCNPISGHNTLYWYLQNLGQGPELLIRYENEEAVDDSQLPKDRFSAERLKGVDSTLKIQPAELGDSAVYLCASSLDPLAGVDTQYFGPGTRLTVL.

CDR3 DNA sequence: TGTGCCAGTAGTACCGAGAGGGGGGGCACTGAAGCTTTCTTT. Translating it yields CASSTERGGTEAFF. This rearrangement joins TRBV19 to TRBJ1-1; a possible D gene is TRBD1 (6 bases). V lost 4 bases to trimming and J lost 4 bases, with 13 bases between them. The CDR3 is made up of 14 amino acids. Germline lookup yields CDR1 LNHDA and CDR2 SQIVND (reference sequence). The whole variable domain, filled in from reference TRBV19 and TRBJ1-1, reads DGGITQSPKYLFRKEGQNVTLSCEQNLNHDAMYWYRQDPGQGLRLIYYSQIVNDFQKGDIAEGYSVSREKKESFPLTVTSAQKNPTAFYLCASSTERGGTEAFFGQGTRLTVV.

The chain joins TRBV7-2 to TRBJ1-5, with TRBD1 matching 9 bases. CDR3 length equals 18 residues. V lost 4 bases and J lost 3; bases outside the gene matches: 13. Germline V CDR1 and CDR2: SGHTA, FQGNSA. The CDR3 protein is CASSSGQGPHNFNQPQHF. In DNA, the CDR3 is TGTGCCAGCAGCTCGGGACAGGGACCACACAATTTCAATCAGCCCCAGCATTTT.

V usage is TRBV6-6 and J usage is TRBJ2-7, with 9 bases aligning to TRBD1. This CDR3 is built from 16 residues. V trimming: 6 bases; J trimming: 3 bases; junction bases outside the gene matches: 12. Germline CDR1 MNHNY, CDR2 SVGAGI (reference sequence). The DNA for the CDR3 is TGTGCCAGCAGACACCCCAACGGACAGGGGTACTACGAGCAGTACTTC. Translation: CASRHPNGQGYYEQYF.

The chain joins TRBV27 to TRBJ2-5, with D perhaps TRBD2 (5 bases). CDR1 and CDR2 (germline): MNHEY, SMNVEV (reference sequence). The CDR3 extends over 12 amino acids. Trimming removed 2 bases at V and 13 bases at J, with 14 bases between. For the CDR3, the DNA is TGTGCCAGCAGTTTACCGCCCCCGGGGATGTACTTC. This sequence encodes CASSLPPPGMYF.

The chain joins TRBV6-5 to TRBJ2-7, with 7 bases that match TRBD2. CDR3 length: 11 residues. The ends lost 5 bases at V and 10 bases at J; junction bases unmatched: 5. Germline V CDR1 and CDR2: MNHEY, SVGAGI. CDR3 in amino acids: CASSPGGIQYF. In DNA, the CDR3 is TGTGCCAGCAGTCCCGGGGGGATCCAGTACTTC.

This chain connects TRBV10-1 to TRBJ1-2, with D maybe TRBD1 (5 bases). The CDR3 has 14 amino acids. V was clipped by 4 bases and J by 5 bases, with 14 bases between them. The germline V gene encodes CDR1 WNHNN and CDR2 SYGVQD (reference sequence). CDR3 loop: CASSGPGRLYGYTF. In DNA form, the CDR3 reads TGCGCCAGCAGTGGTCCGGGACGGCTATATGGCTACACCTTC.

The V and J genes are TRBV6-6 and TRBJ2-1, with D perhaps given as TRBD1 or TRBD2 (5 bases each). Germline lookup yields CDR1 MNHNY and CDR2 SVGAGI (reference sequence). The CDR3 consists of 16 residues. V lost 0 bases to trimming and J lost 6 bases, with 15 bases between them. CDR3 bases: TGTGCCAGCAGTTACTCGTTGAGGGGCGGACTCAATGAGCAGTTCTTC. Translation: CASSYSLRGGLNEQFF.

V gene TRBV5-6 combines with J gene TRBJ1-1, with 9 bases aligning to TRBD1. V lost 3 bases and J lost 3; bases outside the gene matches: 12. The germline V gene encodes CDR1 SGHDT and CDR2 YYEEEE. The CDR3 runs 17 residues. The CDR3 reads CASSSRQGGTPDTEAFF. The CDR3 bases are TGTGCCAGCAGCTCAAGACAGGGGGGGACCCCGGACACTGAAGCTTTCTTT.

CDR3 in amino acids: CATSRALGQGGDTQYF. The CDR3 DNA follows: TGTGCCACCAGCAGAGCCCTTGGGCAGGGAGGTGATACGCAGTATTTT. This rearrangement joins TRBV15 to TRBJ2-3, with a weak D call TRBD2 (6 bases). The CDR3 length is 16 residues. Germline V gene lookup returns CDR1 LNHNV and CDR2 YYDKDF (reference sequence). Trimming took off 1 base at V and 6 bases at J, with 17 bases between the two ends.

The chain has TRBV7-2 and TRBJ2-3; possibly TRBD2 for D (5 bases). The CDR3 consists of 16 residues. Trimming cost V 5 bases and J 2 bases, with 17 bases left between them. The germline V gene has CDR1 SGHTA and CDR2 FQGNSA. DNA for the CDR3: TGTGCCAGCAGCCCAAGAGGGCGGCTAGACACAGATACGCAGTATTTT. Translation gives CASSPRGRLDTDTQYF.

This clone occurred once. CDR3 coding DNA: TGTGCCAGCACCCCCCGGCCCCCGACTAGCGGAGAGCAGTTCTTC. This codes for CASTPRPPTSGEQFF. This chain uses TRBV4-2 with TRBJ2-1, with 9 bases identical to TRBD2. The CDR3 has 15 amino acids. Per the germline V gene, CDR1 is LGHNA and CDR2 is YNFKEQ. The J segment lost 10 bases and the V segment lost 7 bases, leaving 14 bases of the junction unmatched.

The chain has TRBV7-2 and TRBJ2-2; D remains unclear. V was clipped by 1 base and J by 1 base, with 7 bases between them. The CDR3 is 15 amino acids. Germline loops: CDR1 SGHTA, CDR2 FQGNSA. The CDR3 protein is CASSLDPENTGELFF. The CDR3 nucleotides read TGTGCCAGCAGCTTAGATCCGGAGAACACCGGGGAGCTGTTTTTT.

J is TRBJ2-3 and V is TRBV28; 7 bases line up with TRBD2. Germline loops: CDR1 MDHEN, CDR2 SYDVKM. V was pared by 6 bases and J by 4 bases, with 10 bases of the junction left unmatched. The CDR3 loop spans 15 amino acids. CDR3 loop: CASRLIAGGPDTQYF. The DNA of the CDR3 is TGTGCCAGCAGATTAATAGCGGGCGGGCCAGATACGCAGTATTTT.